Listed below are T cell receptor beta chains from one sample, sequenced in a study of blood T cell repertoires in COVID-19. Some clones are missing from TCRdb's copy, which holds only in-frame ones; the method was immunoSEQ multiplex PCR. The table lists 150,000 or so clones, approximately 80% of them singletons. What was sequenced was PBMCs or T cells enriched from blood (not recorded which). The source of these receptors is a man aged 35-49 years who had recovered from COVID-19. Both conserved end residues are part of each CDR3. Each record gives: J gene, D gene, V gene, CDR3 protein, CDR3 DNA. The D gene is left open where the match is weak.

TRBJ2-2	NA	TRBV7-3	CASSGDWGTGELFF	TGTGCCAGCAGCGGGGACTGGGGCACCGGGGAGCTGTTTTTT
TRBJ2-3	TRBD1	TRBV27	CASSPGGARGTDTQYF	TGTGCCAGCAGTCCAGGGGGCGCGAGGGGCACAGATACGCAGTATTTT
TRBJ1-3	NA	TRBV9	CASSPRRVERDTIYF	TGTGCCAGCAGCCCTCGGAGGGTTGAAAGGGACACCATATATTTT
TRBJ1-1	NA	TRBV5-1	CASSLDLEGYTEAFF	TGCGCCAGCAGCTTGGACCTGGAGGGTTACACTGAAGCTTTCTTT
TRBJ2-3	NA	TRBV6-5	CASSYNAGPTDTQYF	TGTGCCAGCAGTTACAATGCGGGGCCCACAGATACGCAGTATTTT
TRBJ2-5	TRBD1	TRBV3-1/TRBV3-2	CASSLRQGVLETQYF	TGTGCCAGCAGCCTAAGACAGGGGGTTCTCGAGACCCAGTACTTC
TRBJ2-5	TRBD1	TRBV5-1	CASSTGSGGETQYF	TGCGCCAGCAGCACGGGCTCAGGGGGAGAGACCCAGTACTTC
TRBJ2-3	TRBD1	TRBV5-1	CASSLGAGGQGTDTQYF	TGCGCCAGCAGCTTAGGTGCTGGGGGACAGGGGACAGATACGCAGTATTTT
TRBJ1-6	NA	TRBV27	CASTRVSSYNSPLHF	TGTGCCAGCACCAGGGTGAGCTCCTATAATTCACCCCTCCACTTT
TRBJ2-4	NA	TRBV6-2/TRBV6-3	CASSYPSGGKVAKNIQYF	TGTGCCAGCAGTTACCCGTCAGGGGGGAAGGTCGCCAAAAACATTCAGTACTTC
TRBJ2-1	NA	TRBV9	CASSVVGQGEQFF	TGTGCCAGCAGCGTAGTCGGTCAGGGTGAGCAGTTCTTC
TRBJ1-5	NA	TRBV4-1	CASSPRGVGNQPQHF	TGCGCCAGCAGCCCCCGGGGGGTGGGCAATCAGCCCCAGCATTTT
TRBJ2-1	TRBD1	TRBV7-3	CASSRQGIYNEQFF	TGTGCCAGCAGCAGACAGGGTATCTACAATGAGCAGTTCTTC
TRBJ1-6	TRBD1	TRBV20-1	CSASRDRGISSPLHF	TGCAGTGCTAGTCGGGACAGGGGTATTAGTTCACCCCTCCACTTT
TRBJ2-2	NA	TRBV24-1	CATSDFFAGELFF	TGTGCCACCAGTGATTTCTTCGCCGGGGAGCTGTTTTTT
TRBJ2-5	TRBD1	TRBV18	CASSRGQGEGTQYF	TGTGCCAGCTCAAGAGGACAGGGGGAAGGGACCCAGTACTTC